This T cell receptor (beta chain) was sequenced for a study of lymphopenia after photon versus proton radiotherapy. TCRdb keeps only in-frame clones here, not all; method: immunoSEQ multiplex PCR. The sample carries around 55,000 clones, approximately 88% recorded once. CDR1 SEHNR and CDR2 FQNEAQ come from the germline V gene (reference sequence). V was trimmed by 5 bases and J by 2 bases, leaving 13 bases between them. CDR3 length equals 14 residues. The sequences come from peripheral blood, collected from a patient treated with proton-based radiotherapy. The chain has TRBV7-9 and TRBJ2-7; D is tentatively TRBD1 or TRBD2 (5 bases each). The sequence was collected from a man aged 55-75 years with pancreatic cancer. The CDR3 DNA sequence: TGTGCCAGCAGCCCCTTTCAGGGACCCTACGAGCAGTACTTC. Translation gives CASSPFQGPYEQYF.